Below are 19 T cell receptor beta chains sequenced from a single sample in a study of identical twins. MiXCR, run by TCRdb on the 5' RACE reads, gives a single entry per CDR3 protein. The data contain approximately 630,000 distinct CDR3 sequences, roughly 6.6% of them seen just once; the ten biggest clones take up around 1.6%. This same sample was also taken into another study, of yellow fever vaccine responses in identical twins.

Sequences were obtained from PBMCs. These receptors all come from a woman aged 18-35 years in good health.

V gene TRBV7-6 combines with J gene TRBJ1-2; TRBD1 aligns across 7 bases. Germline V lookup: CDR1 SGHVS, CDR2 FNYEAQ. The CDR3 runs 14 residues. The J segment lost 8 bases and the V segment lost 1 base, leaving 7 bases of the junction unmatched. In DNA form, the CDR3 reads TGTGCCAGCAGCTTAGTCGACAGGGACAAAGGCTACACCTTC. Amino acids: CASSLVDRDKGYTF.

CDR3 in amino acids: CASSIVWRPPNEQFF. CDR3 nucleotide sequence: TGTGCCAGTAGTATAGTTTGGCGGCCCCCCAATGAGCAGTTCTTC. The chain has TRBV19 and TRBJ2-1; D is unclear. Per germline, CDR1 LNHDA and CDR2 SQIVND (reference sequence). The CDR3 has 15 residues. V was clipped by 1 base and J by 6 bases, with 13 bases between them. Full variable domain (rest looked up from reference TRBV19 and TRBJ2-1): DGGITQSPKYLFRKEGQNVTLSCEQNLNHDAMYWYRQDPGQGLRLIYYSQIVNDFQKGDIAEGYSVSREKKESFPLTVTSAQKNPTAFYLCASSIVWRPPNEQFFGPGTRLTVL.

The table lists this clonotype with many counts. This chain joins TRBV18 and TRBJ1-2, with 7 nucleotides matching TRBD1. Unmatched junction bases numbered 3, after V lost 4 bases and J lost 4 bases. CDR1 is KGHSH, CDR2 LQKENI, per germline. The CDR3 is 13 residues long. The chain's CDR3 is CASSRDSSYGYTF. DNA of the CDR3: TGTGCCAGCTCACGGGACAGCTCCTATGGCTACACCTTC.

This clonotype was seen a few times. V is TRBV7-2 and J is TRBJ2-7; D is perhaps TRBD2 (5 bases). CDR3 length: 16 residues. The V end was cut by 3 bases, the J end by 2 bases, with 17 bases between. Germline loops: CDR1 SGHTA, CDR2 FQGNSA. DNA for the CDR3: TGTGCCAGCAGCTTGGCGCGACTAAGTGACCCCTACGAGCAGTACTTC. It yields the protein CASSLARLSDPYEQYF.

This clonotype showed up just a few times. The gene calls are TRBV4-2 and TRBJ2-5; 15 bases are shared with TRBD2. CDR1 is LGHNA and CDR2 is YNFKEQ in the germline V gene. V dropped 3 bases and J dropped 5; count of bases not matched to a gene: 4. This CDR3 is 16 amino acids long. The CDR3 nucleotides read TGTGCCAGCAGCCACCCCGGGACTAGCGGGAGGGAGACCCAGTACTTC. This encodes CASSHPGTSGRETQYF.

This clonotype was recorded at least ten times. Here the CDR3 DNA reads TGTGCCAGCAGTTCGTCGGGGAATCGGGCCCAGTACTTC. This encodes CASSSSGNRAQYF. J is TRBJ2-5 and V is TRBV12-3 or TRBV12-4; possibly TRBD2 for D (5 bases). The CDR3 contains 13 residues. Between the trimmed V and J ends, which lost 4 bases and 9 bases, there was a span of 15 bases.

This clonotype was seen a handful of times. The chain employs TRBV20-1 and TRBJ1-6; D remains ambiguous. The CDR3 covers 18 residues. Germline CDR1 DFQATT, CDR2 SNEGSKA (reference sequence). Trimming pared 1 base from V and 1 base from J, leaving 17 bases between. Here the CDR3 DNA reads TGCAGTGCTAGAGCTCCAGGTTCGGGAAGGTCCTATAATTCACCCCTCCACTTT. This encodes CSARAPGSGRSYNSPLHF.

This clonotype was seen repeatedly, ten times or more. The chain employs TRBV7-9 and TRBJ2-2, with D possibly being TRBD2 (6 bases). In germline, CDR1 is SEHNR, CDR2 FQNEAQ (reference sequence). V lost 5 bases to trimming and J lost 1 base, with 17 bases between them. The CDR3 is 17 residues long. This CDR3 reads CASSLGSSGVNTGELFF. The DNA for the CDR3 is TGTGCCAGCAGCCTGGGCAGTTCGGGGGTGAACACCGGGGAGCTGTTTTTT. Drawing the rest from reference TRBV7-9 and TRBJ2-2, the complete variable domain is DTGVSQNPRHKITKRGQNVTFRCDPISEHNRLYWYRQTLGQGPEFLTYFQNEAQLEKSRLLSDRFSAERPKGSFSTLEIQRTEQGDSAMYLCASSLGSSGVNTGELFFGEGSRLTVL.

The chain uses TRBV20-1 and TRBJ2-5, with TRBD1 identical over 7 bases. In germline, CDR1 is DFQATT, CDR2 SNEGSKA (reference sequence). The CDR3 covers 12 residues. Trimming at V came to 6 bases and at J to 5 bases, leaving 6 bases not matched to a gene. The chain's CDR3 is CSAWDSRETQYF. CDR3 DNA sequence: TGCAGTGCCTGGGACAGCCGTGAGACCCAGTACTTC.

This clonotype came up many times. J is TRBJ1-6 and V is TRBV20-1; a possible D gene is TRBD1 (5 bases). The length of the CDR3 is 15 residues. Germline CDR1 DFQATT, CDR2 SNEGSKA (reference sequence). V was shortened by 5 bases and J by 7 bases, with 18 bases between the two germline ends. CDR3: CSAPISRVLNSPLHF. The CDR3 nucleotides are TGCAGTGCTCCGATCAGCAGGGTACTCAATTCACCCCTCCACTTT.

The gene calls are TRBV5-5 and TRBJ2-3, with TRBD1 identical over 9 bases. The CDR3 extends over 15 amino acids. Germline V gene lookup returns CDR1 SGHKS and CDR2 YYEKEE (reference sequence). V trimming: 4 bases; J trimming: 3 bases; junction bases outside the gene matches: 6. The CDR3 here is CASSLGQGITDTQYF. The CDR3 DNA sequence: TGTGCCAGCAGCCTAGGACAGGGGATAACAGATACGCAGTATTTT.

This clonotype has more than one count but fewer than ten. The chain has TRBV4-1 and TRBJ2-7, with 7 bases aligning to TRBD1. J lost 0 bases, V lost 4 bases, and 6 bases had no gene match. The CDR3 is 15 amino acids. Germline-derived CDR1 and CDR2 are MGHRA and YSYEKL. DNA of the CDR3: TGCGCCAGCAGCCTCAGACAGGGAGACTCCTACGAGCAGTACGTC. Translated: CASSLRQGDSYEQYV.

The sample holds a few counts of this clonotype. As the CDR3 is not closed by the conserved phenylalanine or tryptophan, this likely results from a read error. CDR3 amino acids: CASRVLAGGFYEQYG. CDR3 nucleotide sequence: TGTGCCAGCAGAGTACTAGCGGGGGGTTTCTACGAGCAGTACGGC. The gene calls are TRBV6-4 and TRBJ2-7, with 12 bases identical to TRBD2. J lost 3 bases, V lost 6 bases, and 6 bases had no gene match. From germline, CDR1 is MRHNA and CDR2 SNTAGT. The CDR3 totals 15 residues.

This clonotype was detected only a few times. The chain recombines TRBV20-1 with TRBJ1-1; D might be TRBD1 (5 bases). CDR3 length: 12 amino acids. Per the germline V gene, CDR1 is DFQATT and CDR2 is SNEGSKA (reference sequence). The V gene lost 7 bases and the J gene lost 1 base, with 10 bases spanning the gap. The CDR3 region is CSVGRQNTEAFF. CDR3 in DNA: TGCAGTGTGGGACGGCAGAACACTGAAGCTTTCTTT.

The chain links TRBV6-5 to TRBJ1-3; no clear D. V dropped 4 bases and J dropped 4 bases, with 20 bases sitting between them. The CDR3 length is 17 residues. Germline values: CDR1 MNHEY, CDR2 SVGAGI. This CDR3 is CASSLSPTLPVGNTIYF. DNA for the CDR3: TGTGCCAGCAGTTTATCCCCGACTTTACCGGTGGGAAACACCATATATTTT.

The CDR3: CASGGDRGKEQFF. The CDR3 DNA reads as TGTGCCTCGGGCGGGGACAGGGGGAAAGAGCAGTTCTTC. V and J are TRBV7-9 and TRBJ2-1, with 11 positions matching TRBD1. After removal of 11 bases from V and 10 bases from J, the junction contained 10 bases not matched to a gene. Germline V gene sequence: CDR1 SEHNR, CDR2 FQNEAQ (reference sequence). The CDR3 is 13 residues long.

The V gene is TRBV7-2, the J gene TRBJ2-1, with 9 bases fitting TRBD2. This CDR3 is built from 15 residues. Germline-derived CDR1 and CDR2 are SGHTA and FQGNSA. J gave up 9 bases and V 0 bases, and 6 bases lay outside the gene matches. CDR3 nucleotides: TGTGCCAGCAGCTTAGCGCTTATAGCGGGGGTTGAGCAGTTCTTC. As protein: CASSLALIAGVEQFF. Full variable domain (outside the CDR3, taken from reference TRBV7-2 and TRBJ2-1): GAGVSQSPSNKVTEKGKDVELRCDPISGHTALYWYRQSLGQGLEFLIYFQGNSAPDKSGLPSDRFSAERTGGSVSTLTIQRTQQEDSAVYLCASSLALIAGVEQFFGPGTRLTVL.

Ten or more counts support this clonotype. V and J are TRBV9 and TRBJ2-1; possibly TRBD2 for D (6 bases). The CDR3 has 17 amino acids. Germline CDR1 and CDR2: SGDLS and YYNGEE. V lost 0 bases to trimming and J lost 8 bases, with 21 bases between them. CDR3 in DNA: TGTGCCAGCAGCGTAGCATCGGGAGTTGGGAGTTTCGATGAGCAGTTCTTC. Its translation: CASSVASGVGSFDEQFF.

This clonotype was found a few times. This chain links TRBV12-3 or TRBV12-4 with TRBJ1-5; tentatively, D is TRBD1 (6 bases). V was trimmed by 6 bases and J by 4 bases, leaving 10 bases between them. This CDR3 spans 13 amino acids. CDR3 residues: CASRKQGNQPQHF. CDR3 in DNA: TGTGCCAGCAGAAAACAGGGAAATCAGCCCCAGCATTTT.